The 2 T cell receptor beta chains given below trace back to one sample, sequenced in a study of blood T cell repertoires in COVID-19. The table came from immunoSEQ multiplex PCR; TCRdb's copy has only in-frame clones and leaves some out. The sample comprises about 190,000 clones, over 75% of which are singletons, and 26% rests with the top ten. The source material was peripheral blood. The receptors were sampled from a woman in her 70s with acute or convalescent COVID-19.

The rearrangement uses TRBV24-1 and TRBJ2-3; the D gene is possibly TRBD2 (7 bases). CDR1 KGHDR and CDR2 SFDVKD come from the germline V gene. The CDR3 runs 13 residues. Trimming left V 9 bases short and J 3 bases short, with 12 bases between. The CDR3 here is CATSEGGTDTQYF. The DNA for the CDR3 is TGTGCCACCTCTGAGGGGGGGACAGATACGCAGTATTTT.

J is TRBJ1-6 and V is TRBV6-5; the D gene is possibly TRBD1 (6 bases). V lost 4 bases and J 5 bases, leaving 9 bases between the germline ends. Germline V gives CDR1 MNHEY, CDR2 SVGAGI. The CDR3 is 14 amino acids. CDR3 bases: TGTGCCAGCAGTTTCAGGGGTAATAATTCACCCCTCCACTTT. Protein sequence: CASSFRGNNSPLHF.